These 3 T cell receptor beta chains were all obtained from the same sample, sequenced in a study of T cell responses to AZD1222 COVID-19 vaccine. The table came from immunoSEQ multiplex PCR; TCRdb's copy has only in-frame clones and leaves some out. The sample shows 150,000 or so clones, about nine tenths of them seen only once. The source was peripheral blood, collected 28 days after the second AZD1222 dose. These receptors were collected from an adult who received the AZD1222 COVID-19 vaccine.

V and J are TRBV9 and TRBJ1-1; D unclear. V shed 1 base and J shed 1 base, with 8 bases lying between them. Germline CDR1 SGDLS, CDR2 YYNGEE. CDR3 length: 14 residues. CDR3 nucleotides: TGTGCCAGCAGCGTAAGACAAGCGAACACTGAAGCTTTCTTT. Translating it yields CASSVRQANTEAFF.

The chain combines TRBV6-5 with TRBJ1-3; TRBD1 is a possible D gene (6 bases). The CDR3 is 15 amino acids. From germline, CDR1 is MNHEY and CDR2 SVGAGI. Trimming stripped 6 bases from V and 4 bases from J, with 16 bases between. Here the CDR3 DNA reads TGTGCCAGCAGGCTGACAGGTCCTCAAGGAAACACCATATATTTT. This gives the protein CASRLTGPQGNTIYF.

Written as DNA, the CDR3 is TGTGCCAGCAGTGAACAGGGAAACTATGGCTACACCTTC. It specifies CASSEQGNYGYTF. This sequence joins TRBV2 and TRBJ1-2, with D possibly matching TRBD1 (5 bases). Trimming removed 2 bases from V and 2 bases from J, with 6 bases in between. CDR3 length: 13 amino acids. Germline V gives CDR1 SNHLY, CDR2 FYNNEI.